This TCR beta chain was retrieved from a study of cytomegalovirus exposure and HLA in healthy donors. The germline gives CDR1 LNHDA, CDR2 SQIVND (reference sequence). With V trimmed by 5 bases and J by 2 bases, 9 bases remained unmatched. The length of the CDR3 is 16 residues. The PCR made use of 60 Vbeta and 13 Jbeta primers. TCRdb keeps only in-frame clones here, not all; method: immunoSEQ multiplex PCR. In the table there are about 190,000 clones, roughly 79% of which are singletons. The J gene is TRBJ1-3, the V gene TRBV19, with 7 positions matching TRBD1. Sequenced input: PBMCs. This clonotype was sampled from a woman younger than 35 in good health and CMV-seronegative. The CDR3 nucleotides are TGTGCCAGTAGTGGACGACAGGGTGGCGCTGGAAACACCATATATTTT. Translation gives CASSGRQGGAGNTIYF.